This section outlines one TCR beta chain sequence together with its context. Antigen unknown. Within the sample, other DNA sequences also encode this same CDR3. The data were obtained in a study of shared clonotypes between healthy human individuals. V lost 2 bases and J lost 2, with 8 bases in between. Germline CDR1 MNHEY, CDR2 SVGAGI. The CDR3 sequence is 14 residues long. Every immunoSEQ plate was one replicate of a subset's evenly spread DNA. For sorted subsets, about 190 ng DNA per replicate equaled around 30,000 T cell genomes. Produced via immunoSEQ multiplex PCR; TCRdb's table is partial and in-frame only. The sample lists just over 2,000,000 clones, about 95% occurring once. Naive CD8 populations comprised CD45RO-negative cells positively selected for CCR7, excluding terminally differentiated effector memory CD45RA+ cells. Study-level points and caveats: Only blood was sampled, and tissue TCR repertoires likely differ from blood ones. Four donors shared around 5.2% of their naive CD4 clonotypes.

The chain employs TRBV6-5 and TRBJ2-3; D assignment may be TRBD1 or TRBD2 (5 bases each). The sequence derives from a man in his late teens or twenties in good health. Source material: naive CD8+ T cells sorted from blood. In DNA form, the CDR3 reads TGTGCCAGCAGTTACGGGGGTAACACAGATACGCAGTATTTT. Protein sequence: CASSYGGNTDTQYF.